This T cell receptor (beta chain) was retrieved from a study of regulatory T cells in long-lasting Graves disease. HTBI primers from iRepertoire and Arm-PCR of CDR3 regions yielded the TCR beta libraries. TCRdb processed the multiplex PCR reads anew with MiXCR; each CDR3 protein has one entry. The profile covers about 350,000 distinct CDR3 sequences, with roughly 15% appearing a single time and over 20% taken by the ten largest. Time point reported: newly diagnosed GD, antithyroid drugs for less than 3 months. Generation of the TCR library employed RNA extracted from PBMCs. Trimming removed 2 bases from V and 3 bases from J, with 16 bases in between. Germline V lookup: CDR1 SGHTA, CDR2 FQGTGA. The CDR3 length is 16 residues. The sample was also reused in another study, on T cells in Graves' hyperthyroidism and ophthalmopathy.

This TCR came from a woman aged 18-29 years with Graves disease. The sequencing used peripheral blood mononuclear cells (PBMCs), collected at new diagnosis, from a patient treated with antithyroid drugs. The rearrangement joins TRBV7-3 to TRBJ1-2; D call uncertain. This CDR3 is CASSLDLTGNYYGYTF. The CDR3 region has the DNA TGTGCCAGCAGCTTAGATTTGACGGGTAACTACTATGGCTACACCTTC.